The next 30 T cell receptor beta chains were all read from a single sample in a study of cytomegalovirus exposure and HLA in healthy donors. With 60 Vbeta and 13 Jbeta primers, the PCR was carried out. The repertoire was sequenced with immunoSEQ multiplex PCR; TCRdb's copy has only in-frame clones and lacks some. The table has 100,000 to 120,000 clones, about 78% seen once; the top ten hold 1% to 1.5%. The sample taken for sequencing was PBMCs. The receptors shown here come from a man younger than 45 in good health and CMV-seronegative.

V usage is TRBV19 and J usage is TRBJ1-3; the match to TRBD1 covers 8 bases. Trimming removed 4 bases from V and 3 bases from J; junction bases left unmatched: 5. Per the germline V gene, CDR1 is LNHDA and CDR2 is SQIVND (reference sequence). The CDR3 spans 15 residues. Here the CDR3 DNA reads TGTGCCAGTAGTACCCACGACAGGGGTGGAAACACCATATATTTT. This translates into CASSTHDRGGNTIYF.

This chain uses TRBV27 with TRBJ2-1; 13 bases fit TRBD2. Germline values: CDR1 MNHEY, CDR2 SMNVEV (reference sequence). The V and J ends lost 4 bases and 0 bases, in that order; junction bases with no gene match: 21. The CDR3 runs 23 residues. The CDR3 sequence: CASSSPRQRWTSGRDSSYNEQFF. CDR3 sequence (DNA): TGTGCCAGCAGTTCCCCGAGACAGAGATGGACTAGCGGGAGAGATAGCTCCTACAATGAGCAGTTCTTC.

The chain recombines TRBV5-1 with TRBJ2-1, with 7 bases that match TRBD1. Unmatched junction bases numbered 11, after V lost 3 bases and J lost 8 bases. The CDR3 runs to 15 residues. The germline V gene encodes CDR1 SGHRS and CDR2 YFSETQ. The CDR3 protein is CASSSGQTGTHEQFF. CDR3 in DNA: TGCGCCAGCAGCTCAGGTCAGACAGGGACCCATGAGCAGTTCTTC.

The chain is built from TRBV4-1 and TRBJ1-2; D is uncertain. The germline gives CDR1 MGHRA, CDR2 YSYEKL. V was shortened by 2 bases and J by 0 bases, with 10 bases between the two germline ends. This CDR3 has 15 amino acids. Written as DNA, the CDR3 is TGCGCCAGCAGCCAAACGGAGTTAGCTAACTATGGCTACACCTTC. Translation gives CASSQTELANYGYTF.

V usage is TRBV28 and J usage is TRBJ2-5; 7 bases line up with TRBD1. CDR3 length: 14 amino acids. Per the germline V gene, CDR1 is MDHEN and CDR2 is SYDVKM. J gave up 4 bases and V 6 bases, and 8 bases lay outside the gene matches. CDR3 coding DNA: TGTGCCAGCAGGTCTCCGGGACAGCCAGAGACCCAGTACTTC. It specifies CASRSPGQPETQYF.

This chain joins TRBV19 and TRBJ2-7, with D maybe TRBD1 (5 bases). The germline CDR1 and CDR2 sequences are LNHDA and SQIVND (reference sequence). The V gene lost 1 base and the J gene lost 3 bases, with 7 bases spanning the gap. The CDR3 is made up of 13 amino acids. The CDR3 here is CASSIADNYEQYF. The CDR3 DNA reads TGTGCCAGTAGTATAGCGGACAACTACGAGCAGTACTTC.

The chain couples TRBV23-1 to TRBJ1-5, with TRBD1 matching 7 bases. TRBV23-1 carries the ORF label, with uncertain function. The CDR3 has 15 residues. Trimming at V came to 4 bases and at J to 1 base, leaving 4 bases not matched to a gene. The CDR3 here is CASSRVDRSNQPQHF. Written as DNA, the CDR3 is TGCGCCAGCAGTCGTGTGGACAGGAGCAATCAGCCCCAGCATTTT.

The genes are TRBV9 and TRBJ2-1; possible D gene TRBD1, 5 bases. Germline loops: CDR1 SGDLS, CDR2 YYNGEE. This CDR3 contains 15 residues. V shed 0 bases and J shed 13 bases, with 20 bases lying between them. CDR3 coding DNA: TGTGCCAGCAGCGTAGAAGGGGCCCCCACTACTTCCCAGTTCTTC. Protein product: CASSVEGAPTTSQFF.

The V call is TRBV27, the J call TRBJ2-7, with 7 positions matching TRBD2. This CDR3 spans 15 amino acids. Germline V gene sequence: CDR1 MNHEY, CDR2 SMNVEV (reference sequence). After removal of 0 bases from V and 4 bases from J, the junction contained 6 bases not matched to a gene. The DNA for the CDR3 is TGTGCCAGCAGTTTATCGGGAGGGGCGGTATACGAGCAGTACTTC. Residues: CASSLSGGAVYEQYF.

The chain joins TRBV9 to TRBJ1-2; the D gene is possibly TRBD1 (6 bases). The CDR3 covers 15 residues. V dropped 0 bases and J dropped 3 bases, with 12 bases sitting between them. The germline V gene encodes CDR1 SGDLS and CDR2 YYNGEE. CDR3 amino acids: CASSVANRVDYGYTF. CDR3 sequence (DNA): TGTGCCAGCAGCGTAGCTAACAGGGTTGACTATGGCTACACCTTC.

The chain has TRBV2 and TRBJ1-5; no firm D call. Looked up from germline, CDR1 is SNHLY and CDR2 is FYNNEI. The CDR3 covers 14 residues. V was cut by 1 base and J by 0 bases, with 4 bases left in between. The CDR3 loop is CASSEVNSNQPQHF. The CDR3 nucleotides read TGTGCCAGCAGTGAAGTTAATAGCAATCAGCCCCAGCATTTT.

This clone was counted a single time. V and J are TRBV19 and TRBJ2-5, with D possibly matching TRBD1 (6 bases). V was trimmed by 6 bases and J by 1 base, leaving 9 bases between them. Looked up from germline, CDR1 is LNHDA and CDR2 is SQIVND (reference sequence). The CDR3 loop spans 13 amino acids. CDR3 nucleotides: TGTGCCAGTAGCCCGGACAGCCAAGAGACCCAGTACTTC. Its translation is CASSPDSQETQYF.

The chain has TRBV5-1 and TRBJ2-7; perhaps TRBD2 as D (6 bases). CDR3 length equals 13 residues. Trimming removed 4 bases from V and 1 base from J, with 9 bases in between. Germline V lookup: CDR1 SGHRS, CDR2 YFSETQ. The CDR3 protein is CASSRTTSYEQYF. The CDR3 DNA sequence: TGCGCCAGCAGCAGGACTACGTCCTACGAGCAGTACTTC.

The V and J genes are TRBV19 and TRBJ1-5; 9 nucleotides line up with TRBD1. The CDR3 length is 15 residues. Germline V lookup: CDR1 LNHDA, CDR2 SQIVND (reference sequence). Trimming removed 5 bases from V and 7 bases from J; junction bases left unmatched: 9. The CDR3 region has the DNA TGTGCCAGTAGTCCCGGACAGGGGAATGGACAGCCCCAGCATTTT. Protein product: CASSPGQGNGQPQHF. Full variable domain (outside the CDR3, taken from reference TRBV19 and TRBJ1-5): DGGITQSPKYLFRKEGQNVTLSCEQNLNHDAMYWYRQDPGQGLRLIYYSQIVNDFQKGDIAEGYSVSREKKESFPLTVTSAQKNPTAFYLCASSPGQGNGQPQHFGDGTRLSIL.

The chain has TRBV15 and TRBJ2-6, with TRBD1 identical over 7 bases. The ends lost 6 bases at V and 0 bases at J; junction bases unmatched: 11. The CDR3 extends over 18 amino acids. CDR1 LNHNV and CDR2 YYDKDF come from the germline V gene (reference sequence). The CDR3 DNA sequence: TGTGCCACCAGTATCTCGGGACAGTTCCCCTCTGGGGCCAACGTCCTGACTTTC. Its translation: CATSISGQFPSGANVLTF.

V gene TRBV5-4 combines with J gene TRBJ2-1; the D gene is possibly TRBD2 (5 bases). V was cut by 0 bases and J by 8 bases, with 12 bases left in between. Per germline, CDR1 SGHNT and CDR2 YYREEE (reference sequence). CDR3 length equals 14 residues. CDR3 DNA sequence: TGTGCCAGCAGCTTGGGGGAGTCTTCCCATGAGCAGTTCTTC. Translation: CASSLGESSHEQFF.

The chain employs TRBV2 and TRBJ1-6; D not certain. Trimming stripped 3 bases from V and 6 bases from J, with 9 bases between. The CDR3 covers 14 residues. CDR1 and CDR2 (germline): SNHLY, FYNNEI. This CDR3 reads CASSDAGGNSPLHF. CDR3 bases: TGTGCCAGCAGTGACGCGGGAGGTAATTCACCCCTCCACTTT.

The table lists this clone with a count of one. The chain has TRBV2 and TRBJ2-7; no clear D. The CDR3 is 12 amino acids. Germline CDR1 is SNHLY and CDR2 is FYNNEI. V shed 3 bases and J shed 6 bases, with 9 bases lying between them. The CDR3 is CASSEELLEQYF. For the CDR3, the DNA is TGTGCCAGCAGTGAGGAGCTCCTCGAGCAGTACTTC.

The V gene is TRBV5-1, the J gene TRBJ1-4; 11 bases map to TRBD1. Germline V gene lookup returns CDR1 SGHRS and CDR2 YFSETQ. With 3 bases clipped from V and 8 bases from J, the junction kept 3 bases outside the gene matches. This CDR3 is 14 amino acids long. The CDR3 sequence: CASSYGTGGEKLFF. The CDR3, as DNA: TGCGCCAGCAGCTACGGGACAGGGGGGGAAAAACTGTTTTTT.

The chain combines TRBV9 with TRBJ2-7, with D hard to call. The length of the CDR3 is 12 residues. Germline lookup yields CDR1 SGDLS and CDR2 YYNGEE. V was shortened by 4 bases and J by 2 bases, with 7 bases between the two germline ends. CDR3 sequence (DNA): TGTGCCAGCAGCCAAGGAGCCTACGAGCAGTACTTC. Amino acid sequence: CASSQGAYEQYF.

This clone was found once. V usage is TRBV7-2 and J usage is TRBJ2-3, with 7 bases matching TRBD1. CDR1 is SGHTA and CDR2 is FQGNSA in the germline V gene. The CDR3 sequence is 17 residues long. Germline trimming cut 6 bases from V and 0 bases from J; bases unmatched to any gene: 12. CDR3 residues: CASREYWTGLSTDTQYF. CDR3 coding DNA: TGTGCCAGCAGAGAATATTGGACAGGCCTTAGCACAGATACGCAGTATTTT. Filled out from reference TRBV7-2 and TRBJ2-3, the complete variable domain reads GAGVSQSPSNKVTEKGKDVELRCDPISGHTALYWYRQSLGQGLEFLIYFQGNSAPDKSGLPSDRFSAERTGGSVSTLTIQRTQQEDSAVYLCASREYWTGLSTDTQYFGPGTRLTVL.

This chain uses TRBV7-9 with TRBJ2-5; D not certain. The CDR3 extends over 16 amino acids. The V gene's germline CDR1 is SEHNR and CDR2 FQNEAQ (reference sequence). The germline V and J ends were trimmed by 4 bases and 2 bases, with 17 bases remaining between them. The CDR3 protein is CASSYPVLSLQETQYF. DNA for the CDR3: TGTGCCAGCAGCTACCCGGTGTTGTCCTTGCAAGAGACCCAGTACTTC.

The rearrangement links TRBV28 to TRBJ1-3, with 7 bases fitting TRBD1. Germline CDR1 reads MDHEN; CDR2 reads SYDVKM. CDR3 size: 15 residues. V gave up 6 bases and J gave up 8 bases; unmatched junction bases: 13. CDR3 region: CASSYTGVVGYTIYF. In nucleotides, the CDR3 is TGTGCCAGCAGCTACACAGGGGTTGTAGGTTACACCATATATTTT.

CDR3 sequence (DNA): TGTGCCAGCAGTGAAATGTCGGGCACTGAAGCTTTCTTT. Translating gives CASSEMSGTEAFF. This chain joins TRBV2 and TRBJ1-1; D call uncertain. CDR3 size: 13 residues. The germline CDR1 and CDR2 sequences are SNHLY and FYNNEI. V was shortened by 2 bases and J by 4 bases, with 8 bases between the two germline ends.

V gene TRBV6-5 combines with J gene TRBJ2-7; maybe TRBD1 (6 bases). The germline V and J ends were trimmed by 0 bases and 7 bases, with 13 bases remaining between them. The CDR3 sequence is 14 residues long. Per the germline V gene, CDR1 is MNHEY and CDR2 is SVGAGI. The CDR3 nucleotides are TGTGCCAGCAGTTACTCGACGGGACATCGGGAGCAGTACTTC. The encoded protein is CASSYSTGHREQYF.

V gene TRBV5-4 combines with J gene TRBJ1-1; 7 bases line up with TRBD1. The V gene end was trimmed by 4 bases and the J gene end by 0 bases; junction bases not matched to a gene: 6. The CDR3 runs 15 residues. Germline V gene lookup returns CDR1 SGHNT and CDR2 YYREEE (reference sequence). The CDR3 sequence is CASSTLQGLNTEAFF. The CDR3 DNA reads TGTGCCAGCAGCACACTACAGGGGTTGAACACTGAAGCTTTCTTT.

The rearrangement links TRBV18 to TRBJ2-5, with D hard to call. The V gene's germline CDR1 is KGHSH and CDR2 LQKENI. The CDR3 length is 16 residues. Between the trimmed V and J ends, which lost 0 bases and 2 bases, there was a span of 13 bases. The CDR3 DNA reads TGTGCCAGCTCACCACCGAGGAGTGGTTTGCAAGAGACCCAGTACTTC. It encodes CASSPPRSGLQETQYF.

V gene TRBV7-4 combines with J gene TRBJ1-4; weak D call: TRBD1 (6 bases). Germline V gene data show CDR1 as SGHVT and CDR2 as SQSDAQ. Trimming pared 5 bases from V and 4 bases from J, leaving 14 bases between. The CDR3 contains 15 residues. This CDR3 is CASSTEKGDNEKLFF. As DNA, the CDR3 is TGTGCCAGCAGCACAGAGAAGGGGGATAATGAAAAACTGTTTTTT.

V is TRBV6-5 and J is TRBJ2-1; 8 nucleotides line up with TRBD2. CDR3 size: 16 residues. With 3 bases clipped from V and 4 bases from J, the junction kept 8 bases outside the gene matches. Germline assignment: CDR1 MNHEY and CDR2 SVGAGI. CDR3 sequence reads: CASSYERTSGYNEQFF. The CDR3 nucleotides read TGTGCCAGCAGTTATGAAAGAACTAGCGGATACAATGAGCAGTTCTTC.

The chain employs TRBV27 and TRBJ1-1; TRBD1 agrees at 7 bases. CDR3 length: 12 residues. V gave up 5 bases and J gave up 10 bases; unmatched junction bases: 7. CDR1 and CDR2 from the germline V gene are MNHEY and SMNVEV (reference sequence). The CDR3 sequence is CASSTATGLAFF. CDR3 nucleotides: TGTGCCAGCAGTACCGCGACAGGGTTAGCTTTCTTT.